This TCR beta chain was observed in a study of T cell repertoires in cytomegalovirus infection. General study points: Dominating the ex vivo response were HLA-C-restricted CMV-specific TCR beta clonotypes.

V shed 4 bases, J shed 4 bases, and the junction held 11 bases outside the gene matches. Germline V gene data show CDR1 as SGHTA and CDR2 as FQGNSA. CDR3 length equals 17 residues. MiXCR, applied by TCRdb to the reads, yields one record per CDR3 protein. This sample has around 740,000 distinct CDR3 sequences, with 35% found just once. This clonotype was observed a handful of times. Its antigen is not known. J is TRBJ2-1 and V is TRBV7-2; 9 bases are a match to TRBD2. The sample consisted of PBMCs. The source is a human donor in good health (CMV status not recorded). Some clones in this sample may be carry-over from other donors' samples. CDR3 bases: TGTGCCAGCAGCTCATTCGCGGGACTAGCAGTGTACAATGAGCAGTTCTTC. This sequence encodes CASSSFAGLAVYNEQFF.